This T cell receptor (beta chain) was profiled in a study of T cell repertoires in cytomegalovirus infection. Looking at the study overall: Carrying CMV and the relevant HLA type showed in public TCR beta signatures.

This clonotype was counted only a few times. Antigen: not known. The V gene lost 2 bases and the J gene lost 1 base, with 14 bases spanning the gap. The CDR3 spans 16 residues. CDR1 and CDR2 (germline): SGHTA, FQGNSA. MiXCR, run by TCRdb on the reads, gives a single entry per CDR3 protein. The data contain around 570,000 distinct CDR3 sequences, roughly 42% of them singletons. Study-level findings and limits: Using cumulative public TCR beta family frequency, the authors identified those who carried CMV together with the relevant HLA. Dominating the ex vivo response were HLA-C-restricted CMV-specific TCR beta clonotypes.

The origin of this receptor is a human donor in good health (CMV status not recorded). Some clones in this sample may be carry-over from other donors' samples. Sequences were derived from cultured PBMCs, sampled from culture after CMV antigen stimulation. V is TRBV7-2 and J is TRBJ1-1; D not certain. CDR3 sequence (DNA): TGTGCCAGCAGCTTACCTCGGCAGGTTTCGAACACTGAAGCTTTCTTT. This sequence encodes CASSLPRQVSNTEAFF.